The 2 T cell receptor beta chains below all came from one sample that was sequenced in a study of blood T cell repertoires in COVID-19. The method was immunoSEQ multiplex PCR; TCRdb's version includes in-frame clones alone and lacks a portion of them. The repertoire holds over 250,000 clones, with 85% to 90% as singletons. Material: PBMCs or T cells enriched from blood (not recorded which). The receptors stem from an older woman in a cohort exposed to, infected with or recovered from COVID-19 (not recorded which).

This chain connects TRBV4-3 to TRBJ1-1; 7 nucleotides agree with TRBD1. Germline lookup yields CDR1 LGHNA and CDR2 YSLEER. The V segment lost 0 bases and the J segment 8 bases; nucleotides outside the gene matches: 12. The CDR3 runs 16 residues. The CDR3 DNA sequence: TGCGCCAGCAGCCAAGATCGTGTAGGGGGCGGGAGGGAAGCTTTCTTT. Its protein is CASSQDRVGGGREAFF.

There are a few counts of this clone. The CDR3 protein is CASCESGQPQHF. The CDR3 bases are TGTGCCAGCTGTGAGAGCGGTCAGCCCCAGCATTTT. The J gene is TRBJ1-5, the V gene TRBV18; D gene unclear. CDR3 length equals 12 residues. Germline V gene sequence: CDR1 KGHSH, CDR2 LQKENI. Trimming pared 7 bases from V and 6 bases from J, leaving 10 bases between. Filled out from reference TRBV18 and TRBJ1-5, the complete variable domain reads NAGVMQNPRHLVRRRGQEARLRCSPMKGHSHVYWYRQLPEEGLKFMVYLQKENIIDESGMPKERFSAEFPKEGPSILRIQQVVRGDSAAYFCASCESGQPQHFGDGTRLSIL.